This record concerns one T cell receptor (beta chain) sequence. The data were produced by immunoSEQ multiplex PCR, yet TCRdb's version contains in-frame clones alone and is incomplete. Among 210,000 or so clones listed, approximately 80% were seen once. V was trimmed by 7 bases and J by 5 bases, leaving 21 bases between them. CDR3 length: 16 amino acids. Germline lookup yields CDR1 SGHNT and CDR2 YENEEA. The sample is drawn from a study of blood T cell repertoires in COVID-19. Across the study: T cells, B-cell-depleted T cells, or PBMCs provided the cDNA or gDNA that served as material.

The sequence was obtained from a woman older than 75 with active or convalescent COVID-19. The sequenced sample was peripheral blood. V gene TRBV11-3 combines with J gene TRBJ2-1; a weak D match, TRBD2 (5 bases). The CDR3 region has the DNA TGTGCCAGCACCAACAGCCTCCGGACTCATGACAATGAGCAGTTCTTC. The encoded protein is CASTNSLRTHDNEQFF.